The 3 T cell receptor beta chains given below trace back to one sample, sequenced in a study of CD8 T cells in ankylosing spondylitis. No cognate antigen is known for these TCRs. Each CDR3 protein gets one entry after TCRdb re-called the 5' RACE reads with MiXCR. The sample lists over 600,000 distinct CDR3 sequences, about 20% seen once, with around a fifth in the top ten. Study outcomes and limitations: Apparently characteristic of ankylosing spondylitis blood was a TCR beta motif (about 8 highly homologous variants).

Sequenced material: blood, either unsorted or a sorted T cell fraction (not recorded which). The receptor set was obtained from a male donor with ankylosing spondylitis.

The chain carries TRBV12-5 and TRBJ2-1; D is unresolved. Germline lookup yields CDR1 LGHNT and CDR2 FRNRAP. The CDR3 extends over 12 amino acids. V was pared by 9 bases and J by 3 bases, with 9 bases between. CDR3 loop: CASQEYYNEQFF. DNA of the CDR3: TGTGCTAGCCAGGAGTACTACAATGAGCAGTTCTTC.

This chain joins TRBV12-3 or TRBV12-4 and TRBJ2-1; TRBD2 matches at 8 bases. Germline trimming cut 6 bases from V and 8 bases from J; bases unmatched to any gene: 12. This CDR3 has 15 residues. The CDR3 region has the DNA TGTGCCAGCAGCCTACTAGCGCCGCGGGGGGATGAGCAGTTCTTC. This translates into CASSLLAPRGDEQFF.

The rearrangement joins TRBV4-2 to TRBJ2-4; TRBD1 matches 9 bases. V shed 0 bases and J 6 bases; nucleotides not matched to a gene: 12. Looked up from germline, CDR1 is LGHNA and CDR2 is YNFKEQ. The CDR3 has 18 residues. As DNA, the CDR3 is TGTGCCAGCAGCCAAGATGGTAGACCCGGGACAGGGTTAAACATTCAGTACTTC. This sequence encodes CASSQDGRPGTGLNIQYF.